This T cell receptor (beta chain) was identified during a study of T cells after posttransplantation cyclophosphamide. Methotrexate plus calcineurin inhibitor accompanied controls' myeloablative marrow transplants; sampling was 1 year later. Some clones are missing from TCRdb's copy, which holds only in-frame ones; the method was immunoSEQ multiplex PCR. The repertoire holds 23,000 or so clones, with 65% to 90% as singletons. V lost 4 bases, J lost 9 bases, and 7 bases stayed unmatched. This CDR3 has 14 amino acids. Germline CDR1 and CDR2: SNHLY and FYNNEI. The V and J genes are TRBV2 and TRBJ2-1; 9 nucleotides match TRBD1. The clonotype originates from a female patient aged 25-39 years who received an allogeneic stem cell transplant from an unrelated donor, was CMV-positive, and had acute and chronic GVHD. Some T cells may originate from the graft donor. This material consisted of PBMCs, taken around 53 weeks after allogeneic stem cell transplant with calcineurin inhibitor and methotrexate. CDR3 loop: CASSGDRAGGEQFF. CDR3 DNA: TGTGCCAGCAGTGGGGACAGGGCAGGTGGTGAGCAGTTCTTC.